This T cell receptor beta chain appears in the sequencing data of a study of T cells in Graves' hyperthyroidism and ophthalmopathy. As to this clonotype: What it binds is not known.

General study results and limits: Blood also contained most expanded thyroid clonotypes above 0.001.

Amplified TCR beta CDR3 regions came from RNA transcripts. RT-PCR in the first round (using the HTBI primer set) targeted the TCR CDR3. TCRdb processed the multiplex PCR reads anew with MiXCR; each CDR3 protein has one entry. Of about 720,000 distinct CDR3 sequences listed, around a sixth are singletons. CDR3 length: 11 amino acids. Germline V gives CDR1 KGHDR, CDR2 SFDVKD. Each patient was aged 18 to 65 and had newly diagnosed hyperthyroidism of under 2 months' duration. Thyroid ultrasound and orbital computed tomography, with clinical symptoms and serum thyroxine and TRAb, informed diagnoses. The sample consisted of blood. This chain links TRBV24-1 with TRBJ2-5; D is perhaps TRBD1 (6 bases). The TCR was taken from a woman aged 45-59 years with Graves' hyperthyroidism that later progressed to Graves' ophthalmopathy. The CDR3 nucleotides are TGTCCACCAGGGGTACAAGAGACCCAGTACTTC. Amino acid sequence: CPPGVQETQYF.